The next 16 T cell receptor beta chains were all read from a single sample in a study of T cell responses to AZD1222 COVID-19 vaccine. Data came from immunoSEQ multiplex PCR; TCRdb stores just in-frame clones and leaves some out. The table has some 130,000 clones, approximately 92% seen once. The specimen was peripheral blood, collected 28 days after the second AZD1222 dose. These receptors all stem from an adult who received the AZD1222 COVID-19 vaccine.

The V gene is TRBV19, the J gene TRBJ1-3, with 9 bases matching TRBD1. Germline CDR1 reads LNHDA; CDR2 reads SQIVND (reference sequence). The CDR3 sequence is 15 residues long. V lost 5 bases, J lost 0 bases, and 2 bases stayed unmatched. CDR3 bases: TGTGCCAGTAGTGTGGACAGGGGCTCTGGAAACACCATATATTTT. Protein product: CASSVDRGSGNTIYF. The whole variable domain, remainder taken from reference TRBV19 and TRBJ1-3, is DGGITQSPKYLFRKEGQNVTLSCEQNLNHDAMYWYRQDPGQGLRLIYYSQIVNDFQKGDIAEGYSVSREKKESFPLTVTSAQKNPTAFYLCASSVDRGSGNTIYFGEGSWLTVV.

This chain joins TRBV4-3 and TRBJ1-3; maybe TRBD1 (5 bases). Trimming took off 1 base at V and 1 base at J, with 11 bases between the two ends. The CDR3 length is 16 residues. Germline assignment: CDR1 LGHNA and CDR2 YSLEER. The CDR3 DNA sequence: TGCGCCAGCAGCCAAGCGGCCAGGGCTTCTGGAAACACCATATATTTT. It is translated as CASSQAARASGNTIYF.

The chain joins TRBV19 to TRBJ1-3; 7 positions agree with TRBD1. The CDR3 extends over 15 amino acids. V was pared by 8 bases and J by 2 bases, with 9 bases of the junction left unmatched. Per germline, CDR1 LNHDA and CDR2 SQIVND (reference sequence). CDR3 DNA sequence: TGTGCCAGTCAAGGACCAAGGGGGCCTGGAAACACCATATATTTT. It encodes CASQGPRGPGNTIYF. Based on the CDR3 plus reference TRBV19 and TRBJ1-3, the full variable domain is DGGITQSPKYLFRKEGQNVTLSCEQNLNHDAMYWYRQDPGQGLRLIYYSQIVNDFQKGDIAEGYSVSREKKESFPLTVTSAQKNPTAFYLCASQGPRGPGNTIYFGEGSWLTVV.

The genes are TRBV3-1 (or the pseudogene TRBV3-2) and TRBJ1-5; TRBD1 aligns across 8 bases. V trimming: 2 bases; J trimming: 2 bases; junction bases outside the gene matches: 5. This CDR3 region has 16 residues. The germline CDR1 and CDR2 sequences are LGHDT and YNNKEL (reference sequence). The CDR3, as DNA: TGTGCCAGCAGCCAAAAAGGGGGACAGGGCAATCAGCCCCAGCATTTT. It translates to CASSQKGGQGNQPQHF.

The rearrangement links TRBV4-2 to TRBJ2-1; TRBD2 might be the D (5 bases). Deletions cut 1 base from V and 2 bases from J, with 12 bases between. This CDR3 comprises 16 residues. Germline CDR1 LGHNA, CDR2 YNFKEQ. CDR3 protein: CASSQASSGPYNEQFF. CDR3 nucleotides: TGTGCCAGCAGCCAAGCATCGAGCGGCCCCTACAATGAGCAGTTCTTC.

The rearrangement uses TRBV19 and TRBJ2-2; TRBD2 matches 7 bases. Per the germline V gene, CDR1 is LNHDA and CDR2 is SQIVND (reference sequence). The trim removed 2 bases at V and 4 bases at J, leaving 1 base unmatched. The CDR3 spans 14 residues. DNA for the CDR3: TGTGCCAGTAGTATATGGGGGGGCACCGGGGAGCTGTTTTTT. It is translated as CASSIWGGTGELFF.

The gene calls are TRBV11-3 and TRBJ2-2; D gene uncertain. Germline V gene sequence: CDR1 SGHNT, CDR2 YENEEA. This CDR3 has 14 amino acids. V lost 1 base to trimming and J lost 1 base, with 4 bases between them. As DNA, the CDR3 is TGTGCCAGCAGCTTAGGCGGGAACACCGGGGAGCTGTTTTTT. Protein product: CASSLGGNTGELFF.

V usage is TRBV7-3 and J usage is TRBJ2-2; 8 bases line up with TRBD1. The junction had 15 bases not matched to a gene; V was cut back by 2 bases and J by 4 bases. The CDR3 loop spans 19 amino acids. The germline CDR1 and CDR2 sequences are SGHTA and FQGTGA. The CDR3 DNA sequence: TGTGCCAGCAGCTTAGACCCGCCTTTTCAGGGGGCGCGCACCGGGGAGCTGTTTTTT. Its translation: CASSLDPPFQGARTGELFF.

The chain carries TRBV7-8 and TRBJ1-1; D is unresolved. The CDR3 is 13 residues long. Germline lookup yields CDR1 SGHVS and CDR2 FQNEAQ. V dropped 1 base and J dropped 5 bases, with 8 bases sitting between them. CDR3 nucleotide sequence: TGTGCCAGCAGCTTAGGGAGGAAAACTGAAGCTTTCTTT. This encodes CASSLGRKTEAFF.

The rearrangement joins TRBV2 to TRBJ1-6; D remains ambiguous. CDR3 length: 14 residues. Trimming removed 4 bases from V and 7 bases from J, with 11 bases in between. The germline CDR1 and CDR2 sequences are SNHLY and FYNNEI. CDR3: CASSARLGNSPLHF. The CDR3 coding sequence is TGTGCCAGCAGTGCTCGTTTGGGGAATTCACCCCTCCACTTT. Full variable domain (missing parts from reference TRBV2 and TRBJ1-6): EPEVTQTPSHQVTQMGQEVILRCVPISNHLYFYWYRQILGQKVEFLVSFYNNEISEKSEIFDDQFSVERPDGSNFTLKIRSTKLEDSAMYFCASSARLGNSPLHFGNGTRLTVT.

The CDR3 nucleotides are TGTGCCAGCAGGGGACTAGCGGCCGAGACCCAGTACTTC. This encodes CASRGLAAETQYF. The rearrangement joins TRBV6-5 to TRBJ2-5; 11 bases fit TRBD2. V was clipped by 6 bases and J by 5 bases; unmatched bases: 2. The germline CDR1 and CDR2 sequences are MNHEY and SVGAGI. CDR3 length: 13 residues.

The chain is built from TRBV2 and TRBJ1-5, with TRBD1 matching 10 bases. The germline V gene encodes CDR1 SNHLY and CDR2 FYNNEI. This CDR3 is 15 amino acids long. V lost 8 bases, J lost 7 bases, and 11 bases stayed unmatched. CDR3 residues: CASRGTGEIGQPQHF. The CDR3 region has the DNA TGTGCCAGCCGAGGGACAGGGGAAATCGGGCAGCCCCAGCATTTT.

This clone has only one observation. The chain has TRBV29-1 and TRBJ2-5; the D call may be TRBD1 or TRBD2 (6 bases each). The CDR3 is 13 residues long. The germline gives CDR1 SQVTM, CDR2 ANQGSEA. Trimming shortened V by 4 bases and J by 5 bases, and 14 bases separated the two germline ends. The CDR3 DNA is TGCAGCGTTGTTTCAGGGGCGGGGGAGACCCAGTACTTC. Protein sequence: CSVVSGAGETQYF.

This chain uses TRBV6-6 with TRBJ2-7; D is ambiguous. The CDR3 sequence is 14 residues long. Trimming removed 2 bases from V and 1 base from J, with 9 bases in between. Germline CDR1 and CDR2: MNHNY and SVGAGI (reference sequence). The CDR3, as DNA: TGTGCCAGCAGTTACCCGGGTCGGTCCTACGAGCAGTACTTC. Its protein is CASSYPGRSYEQYF.

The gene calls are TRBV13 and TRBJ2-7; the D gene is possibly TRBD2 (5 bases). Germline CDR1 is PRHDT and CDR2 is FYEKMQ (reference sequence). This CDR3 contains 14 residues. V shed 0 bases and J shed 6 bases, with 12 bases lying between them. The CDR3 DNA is TGTGCCAGCAGCTTAGGCCCTAGCTACCCCGAGCAGTACTTC. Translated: CASSLGPSYPEQYF.

CDR3: CASSDAQSYEQYF. CDR3 in DNA: TGTGCCAGCAGCGACGCACAATCCTACGAGCAGTACTTC. V usage is TRBV2 and J usage is TRBJ2-7; no reliable D call. The germline V gene encodes CDR1 SNHLY and CDR2 FYNNEI. The CDR3 extends over 13 amino acids. With 6 bases removed from V and 1 base from J, the gap between germline ends came to 10 bases. Full variable domain (missing parts from reference TRBV2 and TRBJ2-7): EPEVTQTPSHQVTQMGQEVILRCVPISNHLYFYWYRQILGQKVEFLVSFYNNEISEKSEIFDDQFSVERPDGSNFTLKIRSTKLEDSAMYFCASSDAQSYEQYFGPGTRLTVT.